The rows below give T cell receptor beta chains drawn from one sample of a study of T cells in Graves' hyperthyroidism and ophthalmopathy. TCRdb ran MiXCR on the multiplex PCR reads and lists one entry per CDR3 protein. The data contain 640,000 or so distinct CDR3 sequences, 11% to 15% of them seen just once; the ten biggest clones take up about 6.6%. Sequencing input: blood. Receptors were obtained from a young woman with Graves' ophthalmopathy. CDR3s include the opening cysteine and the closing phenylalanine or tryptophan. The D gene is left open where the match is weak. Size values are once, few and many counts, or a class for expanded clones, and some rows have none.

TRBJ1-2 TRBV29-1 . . CSVPPYGDWGYTF TGCAGCGTCCCCCCGTACGGGGACTGGGGCTACACCTTC
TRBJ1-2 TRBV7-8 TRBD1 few CASIRDRAPRGHGYTF TGTGCCAGCATCCGGGACAGGGCCCCCCGGGGCCATGGCTACACCTTC
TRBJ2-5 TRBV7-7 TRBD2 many CASSLGVRAGEETQYF TGTGCTAGCAGCTTAGGGGTTCGAGCGGGAGAAGAGACCCAGTACTTC
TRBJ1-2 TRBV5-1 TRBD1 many CASSGRTGTFSGYTF TGCGCCAGCAGCGGGAGGACAGGGACCTTTTCTGGCTACACCTTC
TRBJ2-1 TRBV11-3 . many CASSLPTSSNEQFF TGTGCCAGCAGCTTACCTACCTCTTCTAATGAGCAGTTCTTC
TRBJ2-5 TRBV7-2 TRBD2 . CASSLASAGGETQYF TGTGCCAGCAGCTTAGCCAGCGCGGGGGGAGAGACCCAGTACTTC
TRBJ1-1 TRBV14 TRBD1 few CASSKRTGWAFF TGTGCCAGCAGCAAAAGGACAGGATGGGCTTTCTTT
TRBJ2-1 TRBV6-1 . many CASSPVVGEDYNEQFF TGTGCCAGCAGCCCTGTTGTAGGGGAGGATTACAATGAGCAGTTCTTC
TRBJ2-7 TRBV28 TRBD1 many CASKGQPYEQYF TGTGCCAGCAAGGGACAGCCCTACGAGCAGTACTTC
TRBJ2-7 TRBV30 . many CAWSPVGRNSYEQYF TGTGCCTGGAGCCCGGTCGGACGGAACTCCTACGAGCAGTACTTC
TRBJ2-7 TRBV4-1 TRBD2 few CASSQEAGRRVPEQYF TGCGCCAGCAGCCAAGAGGCCGGGAGGAGGGTTCCCGAGCAGTACTTC
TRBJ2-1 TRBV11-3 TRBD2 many CASSPLAGGNEQFF TGTGCCAGCAGCCCTTTAGCGGGAGGCAATGAGCAGTTCTTC
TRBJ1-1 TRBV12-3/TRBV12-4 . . CASGEGTVNTKAFF TGTGCCAGCGGAGAGGGGACGGTGAACACTAAAGCTTTCTTT
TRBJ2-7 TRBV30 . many CAWDSRGTYEQYF TGTGCCTGGGACAGCAGGGGAACCTACGAGCAGTACTTC
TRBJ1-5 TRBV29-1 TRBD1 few CSVSLGTGDSNQPQHF TGCAGCGTTTCTTTGGGGACAGGGGATAGCAATCAGCCCCAGCATTTT
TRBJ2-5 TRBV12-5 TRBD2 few CASGPGLAGVETQYF TGTGCTAGTGGCCCGGGACTAGCGGGAGTTGAGACCCAGTACTTC
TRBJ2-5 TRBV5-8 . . CASSLVGGQETRYF TGTGCCAGCAGCTTGGTGGGCGGGCAAGAGACCCGGTACTTC
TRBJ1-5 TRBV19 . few CASSIRGRSNQPQHF TGTGCCAGTAGTATAAGGGGACGTAGCAATCAGCCCCAGCATTTT
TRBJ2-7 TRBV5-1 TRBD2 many CASSWTLAGDRYEQYF TGCGCCAGCAGCTGGACACTAGCGGGAGATCGCTACGAGCAGTACTTC
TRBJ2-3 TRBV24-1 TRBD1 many CATSDLPGQGTDTQYF TGTGCCACCAGTGATTTGCCCGGACAGGGCACAGATACGCAGTATTTT
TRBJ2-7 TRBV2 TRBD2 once CASRFLAGGPYEQYF TGTGCCAGCAGGTTCTTAGCGGGAGGCCCCTACGAGCAGTACTTC
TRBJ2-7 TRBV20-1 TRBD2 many CSAMGLAGVGGREQYF TGCAGTGCTATGGGACTAGCGGGAGTGGGGGGGCGCGAGCAGTACTTC
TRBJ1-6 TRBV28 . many CASRAFGGRNSPLHF TGTGCCAGCAGAGCCTTTGGGGGGAGGAATTCACCCCTCCACTTT
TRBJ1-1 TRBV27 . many CASSLGGEWRNTEAFF TGTGCCAGCAGTTTGGGGGGAGAATGGAGGAACACTGAAGCTTTCTTT
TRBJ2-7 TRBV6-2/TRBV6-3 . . CASSSVGTRYEQYF TGTGCCAGCAGTTCCGTAGGGACCCGCTACGAGCAGTACTTC
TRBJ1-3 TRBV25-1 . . CASSERQIYSGNTIYF TGTGCCAGCAGTGAACGACAGATCTACTCTGGAAACACCATATATTTT
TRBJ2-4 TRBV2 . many CASSDAKRASVNIQYF TGTGCCAGCAGTGATGCAAAGAGGGCGAGCGTAAACATTCAGTACTTC
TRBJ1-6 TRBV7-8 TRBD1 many CACRSRGQGNNSPLHF TGTGCCTGTCGATCACGGGGACAGGGTAACAATTCACCCCTCCACTTT